This TCR beta chain was recovered during a study of human T cells and chemical hapten exposure. Study information: Chiefly women, the patients showed alopecia areata, totalis or universalis. Study results and caveats: A positive correlation with patch test score was found for PT1 expanded TCR counts.

TCRdb re-called the RACE reads with MiXCR, one entry per CDR3 protein. Of tens of thousands of distinct CDR3 sequences listed, around 12% are singletons. This clonotype occurred many times. The antigen is undetermined. Noted time point: patch test 3, about 24 weeks after DPC sensitization. Treatment in this sample: therapeutic diphenylcyclopropenone sensitization with weekly scalp DPC. The sample here was whole blood, taken in connection with sensitization to the hapten diphenylcyclopropenone (DPC). This TCR came from a man under 40 with alopecia areata. Some clones in this sample may be carry-over from other donors' samples.

The CDR3 DNA follows: TGTGCCAGCAGTGACAGCCCTAATCAGCCCCAGCATTTT. Translated: CASSDSPNQPQHF. The V gene is TRBV6-4, the J gene TRBJ1-5; D remains unclear. Per the germline V gene, CDR1 is MRHNA and CDR2 is SNTAGT. CDR3 length: 13 amino acids. Deletions cut 2 bases from V and 4 bases from J, with 6 bases between.